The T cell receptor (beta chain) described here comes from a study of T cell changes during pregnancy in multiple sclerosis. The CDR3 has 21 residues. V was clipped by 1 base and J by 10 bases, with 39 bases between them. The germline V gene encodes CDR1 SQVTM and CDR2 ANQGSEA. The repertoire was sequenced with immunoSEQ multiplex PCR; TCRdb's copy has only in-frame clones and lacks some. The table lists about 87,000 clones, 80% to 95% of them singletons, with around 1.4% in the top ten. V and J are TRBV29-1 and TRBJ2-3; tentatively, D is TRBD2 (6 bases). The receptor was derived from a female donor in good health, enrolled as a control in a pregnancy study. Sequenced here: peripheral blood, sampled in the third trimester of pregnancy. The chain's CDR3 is CSVEGGDLPSLTLSNIFPQYF. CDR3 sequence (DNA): TGCAGCGTTGAAGGGGGGGACTTACCTAGCCTTACTCTATCCAACATATTTCCGCAGTATTTT.